This T cell receptor (beta chain) was sequenced for a study of blood T cell repertoires in COVID-19. Sequencing used immunoSEQ multiplex PCR; TCRdb keeps in-frame clones, though not all of them. Here the sample spans 55,000 to 80,000 clones, around 80% being singletons. With 2 bases removed from V and 7 bases from J, the gap between germline ends came to 12 bases. Germline CDR1 and CDR2: KGHSH and LQKENI. This CDR3 is built from 14 residues. The V call is TRBV18, the J call TRBJ1-5, with D tentatively TRBD1 (5 bases). What was sequenced was peripheral blood. This receptor was obtained from a human donor in a cohort sampled during active COVID-19. The CDR3 DNA reads TGTGCCAGCTCACCAGGTCGGGGGGACCAGCCCCAGCATTTT. It translates to CASSPGRGDQPQHF.